This entry lists 27 T cell receptor beta chains sequenced from one sample in a study of T-cell reconstitution after alpha-beta-depleted transplantation in children. Construction of the TCRbeta library involved unique molecular identifiers. TCRdb passed the PCR reads through MiXCR, listing each CDR3 protein once. The sample has hundreds of thousands of distinct CDR3 sequences; 16% are singletons. The sample in question was PBMCs, mostly from graft donor cells, obtained 360 days after TCRalphabeta/CD19-depleted stem cell transplant. All receptors derive from a male patient between 10 and 17 years old who had a stem cell transplant for acute lymphoblastic leukemia, so the T cells may come from the graft donor.

The chain is built from TRBV13 and TRBJ2-3; TRBD2 aligns across 10 bases. CDR1 and CDR2 (germline): PRHDT, FYEKMQ (reference sequence). This CDR3 has 15 residues. V dropped 5 bases and J dropped 4; count of bases not matched to a gene: 6. The CDR3 nucleotides are TGTGCCAGCAGCCCCGGGACTAGCGTCGCAGATACGCAGTATTTT. As protein: CASSPGTSVADTQYF. The variable domain in full, with the rest retrieved from reference TRBV13 and TRBJ2-3, is AAGVIQSPRHLIKEKRETATLKCYPIPRHDTVYWYQQGPGQDPQFLISFYEKMQSDKGSIPDRFSAQQFSDYHSELNMSSLELGDSALYFCASSPGTSVADTQYFGPGTRLTVL.

The rearrangement links TRBV6-1 to TRBJ2-7, with 11 bases fitting TRBD2. The V and J ends lost 6 bases and 7 bases, in that order; junction bases with no gene match: 8. The CDR3 consists of 14 residues. Germline CDR1 and CDR2: MNHNS and SASEGT. The CDR3 region has the DNA TGTGCCAGCAGGGGTAGCGGGAGGGCCAGGGAGCAGTACTTC. Translating gives CASRGSGRAREQYF.

This clonotype was seen at least ten times. This sequence joins TRBV11-2 and TRBJ2-5; no clear D. The CDR3 is 12 amino acids. Trimming shortened V by 3 bases and J by 2 bases, and 4 bases separated the two germline ends. The germline V gene has CDR1 SGHAT and CDR2 FQNNGV. CDR3 in DNA: TGTGCCAGCAGCTTTTGGCAAGAGACCCAGTACTTC. It codes for CASSFWQETQYF.

This sequence joins TRBV12-3 or TRBV12-4 and TRBJ2-6; TRBD1 or TRBD2 may be the D gene (5 bases each). The CDR3 runs to 13 residues. Trimming shortened V by 9 bases and J by 6 bases, and 12 bases separated the two germline ends. The CDR3 region has the DNA TGTGCCAGTCGCGAGGGGCTGGCCAACGTCCTGACTTTC. It codes for CASREGLANVLTF.

This clonotype was seen a handful of times. CDR3 coding DNA: TGTGCCAGCAGTGAAGGGGACAGATTTTTTAATGAAAAACTGTTTTTT. This translates into CASSEGDRFFNEKLFF. The rearrangement joins TRBV2 to TRBJ1-4, with 7 bases lining up with TRBD1. The CDR3 consists of 16 residues. After removal of 1 base from V and 4 bases from J, the junction contained 6 bases not matched to a gene. Germline CDR1 reads SNHLY; CDR2 reads FYNNEI.

V is TRBV7-9 and J is TRBJ2-5; D possibly corresponds to TRBD2 (5 bases). Trimming cost V 5 bases and J 1 base, with 17 bases left between them. The germline CDR1 and CDR2 sequences are SEHNR and FQNEAQ (reference sequence). This CDR3 is built from 16 residues. The CDR3 here is CASSPPTLASQETQYF. The DNA of the CDR3 is TGTGCCAGCAGCCCCCCCACCCTAGCATCCCAAGAGACCCAGTACTTC.

This clonotype was seen more than once but under ten times. This rearrangement joins TRBV27 to TRBJ2-1; D not resolved. The CDR3 is 12 residues long. Germline V gene data show CDR1 as MNHEY and CDR2 as SMNVEV (reference sequence). Trimming pared 3 bases from V and 9 bases from J, leaving 9 bases between. The CDR3 reads CASSFIRGEQFF. The CDR3 nucleotides read TGTGCCAGCAGTTTTATCCGTGGTGAGCAGTTCTTC.

This clonotype was recorded many times. The rearrangement joins TRBV20-1 to TRBJ2-7, with TRBD1 matching over 8 bases. The trim removed 5 bases at V and 2 bases at J, leaving 8 bases unmatched. In germline, CDR1 is DFQATT, CDR2 SNEGSKA (reference sequence). The CDR3 extends over 14 amino acids. Here the CDR3 reads CSAPTGALAYEQYF. The DNA for the CDR3 is TGCAGTGCTCCGACAGGGGCGCTCGCCTACGAGCAGTACTTC.

This rearrangement joins TRBV9 to TRBJ2-1; possible D gene TRBD2, 6 bases. The CDR3 has 14 residues. Germline V lookup: CDR1 SGDLS, CDR2 YYNGEE. V shed 4 bases and J shed 5 bases, with 13 bases lying between them. This CDR3 is CASSPGLLNNEQFF. CDR3 nucleotides: TGTGCCAGCAGCCCGGGACTGCTAAACAATGAGCAGTTCTTC.

V gene TRBV29-1 combines with J gene TRBJ2-1, with TRBD2 matching 9 bases. The V gene end was trimmed by 4 bases and the J gene end by 7 bases; junction bases not matched to a gene: 8. CDR1 and CDR2 from the germline V gene are SQVTM and ANQGSEA. This CDR3 region has 14 residues. The CDR3 sequence is CSVAPLAGSNEQFF. DNA of the CDR3: TGCAGCGTTGCCCCTCTAGCGGGGTCGAATGAGCAGTTCTTC.

In this sample, this clonotype turned up a few times. This sequence joins TRBV7-9 and TRBJ2-2, with 10 bases matching TRBD2. Per germline, CDR1 SEHNR and CDR2 FQNEAQ (reference sequence). The CDR3 contains 17 residues. Trimming removed 4 bases from V and 1 base from J; junction bases left unmatched: 6. The CDR3 loop reads CASSSLLAGLNTGELFF. CDR3 coding DNA: TGTGCCAGCAGCTCCCTACTAGCGGGACTGAACACCGGGGAGCTGTTTTTT.

This clonotype was seen ten or more times. This rearrangement joins TRBV7-9 to TRBJ2-1; D is ambiguous. V gave up 1 base and J gave up 11 bases, with 15 bases separating them. The CDR3 is 14 residues long. The germline gives CDR1 SEHNR, CDR2 FQNEAQ (reference sequence). The CDR3 region has the DNA TGTGCCAGCAGCTTAGAAGGACGGGCTGGGCAGCAGTTCTTC. Its translation: CASSLEGRAGQQFF. Based on the CDR3 plus reference TRBV7-9 and TRBJ2-1, the full variable domain is DTGVSQNPRHKITKRGQNVTFRCDPISEHNRLYWYRQTLGQGPEFLTYFQNEAQLEKSRLLSDRFSAERPKGSFSTLEIQRTEQGDSAMYLCASSLEGRAGQQFFGPGTRLTVL.

This rearrangement joins TRBV25-1 to TRBJ1-1; possibly TRBD1 for D (5 bases). Per germline, CDR1 MGHDK and CDR2 SYGVNS. This CDR3 has 14 amino acids. Trimming removed 3 bases at V and 7 bases at J, with 15 bases between. The CDR3 is CASSEYGTSREAFF. For the CDR3, the DNA is TGTGCCAGCAGTGAGTACGGGACTTCCCGTGAAGCTTTCTTT.

This clonotype has a count of ten or more. The chain uses TRBV5-1 and TRBJ2-2, with 8 bases lining up with TRBD2. The junction had 9 bases not matched to a gene; V was cut back by 5 bases and J by 3 bases. The CDR3 loop spans 16 amino acids. Per the germline V gene, CDR1 is SGHRS and CDR2 is YFSETQ. This CDR3 is CASSSLGGRYTGELFF. The CDR3 coding sequence is TGCGCCAGCAGTTCCCTCGGCGGGAGGTACACCGGGGAGCTGTTTTTT. Using reference TRBV5-1 and TRBJ2-2 for the parts outside the CDR3, the full variable domain is KAGVTQTPRYLIKTRGQQVTLSCSPISGHRSVSWYQQTPGQGLQFLFEYFSETQRNKGNFPGRFSGRQFSNSRSEMNVSTLELGDSALYLCASSSLGGRYTGELFFGEGSRLTVL.

The chain links TRBV20-1 to TRBJ2-3; 10 bases agree with TRBD2. Germline V CDR1 and CDR2: DFQATT, SNEGSKA (reference sequence). The junction had 9 bases not matched to a gene; V was cut back by 0 bases and J by 0 bases. The CDR3 is made up of 18 amino acids. CDR3 in amino acids: CSARDWASGRGSTDTQYF. The CDR3 DNA follows: TGCAGTGCTAGAGATTGGGCTAGCGGGAGAGGGAGCACAGATACGCAGTATTTT.

CDR3 bases: TGTGCCAGCAGTTACTCGGCGCAGGTGTCCTTGTATGGCTACACCTTC. It codes for CASSYSAQVSLYGYTF. V gene TRBV6-5 combines with J gene TRBJ1-2; D gene uncertain. Germline V lookup: CDR1 MNHEY, CDR2 SVGAGI. With 0 bases removed from V and 5 bases from J, the gap between germline ends came to 16 bases. The CDR3 is 16 amino acids.

The chain is built from TRBV12-3 or TRBV12-4 and TRBJ2-5, with D perhaps matching TRBD2 (6 bases). V lost 5 bases and J lost 5, with 18 bases in between. The CDR3 totals 15 residues. The CDR3 DNA reads TGTGCCAGCAGTAAGGCCTCGGGGGTGGCGGAGACCCAGTACTTC. Amino acid sequence: CASSKASGVAETQYF.

A note on this clonotype: Mismatch with germline at one junction end may stem from a read error. For the CDR3, the DNA is TGTGGCAGCTCACCACGACTAGGTATCTACGAGCAGTACTTC. It is translated as CGSSPRLGIYEQYF. The V and J genes are TRBV18 and TRBJ2-7; D may be TRBD2 (6 bases). CDR3 length equals 14 residues. In germline, CDR1 is KGHSH, CDR2 LQKENI.

The rearrangement links TRBV4-1 to TRBJ2-7; 8 bases are a match to TRBD2. CDR1 is MGHRA and CDR2 is YSYEKL in the germline V gene. The V gene end was trimmed by 2 bases and the J gene end by 2 bases; junction bases not matched to a gene: 5. This CDR3 has 15 amino acids. CDR3 sequence (DNA): TGCGCCAGCAGCCAAACTAGCGGACACGCCTACGAGCAGTACTTC. Translating it yields CASSQTSGHAYEQYF.

This clonotype was recorded at least ten times. The chain couples TRBV5-1 to TRBJ2-1; D tentatively reads TRBD1 or TRBD2 (6 bases each). The V gene's germline CDR1 is SGHRS and CDR2 YFSETQ. Trimming pared 2 bases from V and 10 bases from J, leaving 13 bases between. The CDR3 has 13 amino acids. In DNA, the CDR3 is TGCGCCAGCAGCTTCCTGACAGGACTAGAGCAGTTCTTC. Its translation is CASSFLTGLEQFF.

The chain is built from TRBV19 and TRBJ2-7, with D possibly TRBD1 on 6 matching bases. The V gene lost 7 bases and the J gene lost 0 bases, with 13 bases spanning the gap. Germline V gives CDR1 LNHDA, CDR2 SQIVND (reference sequence). The CDR3 totals 14 residues. CDR3 coding DNA: TGTGCCAGTACCTTGACAGGCAGCTCCTACGAGCAGTACTTC. Its translation is CASTLTGSSYEQYF.

The V gene is TRBV5-5, the J gene TRBJ2-1; D possibly uses TRBD1 or TRBD2 (5 bases each). Germline CDR1 and CDR2: SGHKS and YYEKEE (reference sequence). The CDR3 contains 14 residues. Trimming cost V 4 bases and J 8 bases, with 16 bases left between them. CDR3 region: CASSRDRPEDEQFF. CDR3 sequence (DNA): TGTGCCAGCAGCAGGGACCGCCCTGAAGATGAGCAGTTCTTC.

This clonotype was picked up many times. The chain has TRBV28 and TRBJ2-3; the D is unclear. The CDR3 covers 12 residues. Germline V gives CDR1 MDHEN, CDR2 SYDVKM. Trimming removed 3 bases at V and 6 bases at J, with 7 bases between. This CDR3 reads CASSFFADTQYF. The DNA for the CDR3 is TGTGCCAGCAGTTTTTTCGCGGATACGCAGTATTTT.

As for this clonotype: One end of the junction is discordant with germline, which a read error may explain. The gene calls are TRBV5-1 and TRBJ2-1; 10 nucleotides align to TRBD2. The CDR3 is 15 residues long. Germline V gene data show CDR1 as SGHRS and CDR2 as YFSETQ. The CDR3 loop reads CDSSSGLARNNEQFF. The DNA of the CDR3 is TGCGACAGCAGCTCGGGACTAGCGAGAAACAATGAGCAGTTCTTC.

The CDR3 bases are TGTGCCAGCAGTTATTCTCCTAGCAATCAGCCCCAGCATTTT. This sequence encodes CASSYSPSNQPQHF. The V call is TRBV27, the J call TRBJ1-5; unclear D gene. CDR1 MNHEY and CDR2 SMNVEV come from the germline V gene (reference sequence). This CDR3 comprises 14 residues. Deletions cut 4 bases from V and 0 bases from J, with 7 bases between.

This clonotype showed up just a few times. This chain connects TRBV7-3 to TRBJ2-1; no clear D. V gave up 4 bases and J gave up 9 bases, with 13 bases separating them. Germline CDR1 SGHTA, CDR2 FQGTGA. This CDR3 is built from 13 residues. CDR3 region: CASSSQTGREQFF. CDR3 bases: TGTGCCAGCAGCTCTCAAACCGGTCGTGAGCAGTTCTTC.

This clonotype was seen only a few times. The chain is built from TRBV14 and TRBJ2-7, with D unresolved. CDR1 is SGHDN, CDR2 FVKESK, per germline. V was shortened by 6 bases and J by 2 bases, with 14 bases between the two germline ends. The CDR3 has 14 residues. Here the CDR3 reads CASSYYQGPYEQYF. The CDR3 DNA reads as TGTGCCAGCAGTTATTATCAAGGCCCCTACGAGCAGTACTTC.